The 23 T cell receptor beta chains below all came from one sample that was sequenced in a study of human T cells and chemical hapten exposure (dated by TCRdb to about 2021). What this sample's time point label stands for: patch test 3, about 24 weeks after DPC sensitization. Per the publication, the treatment or condition label means: therapeutic diphenylcyclopropenone sensitization with weekly scalp DPC. The library was built by means of RACE. The instrument was a NextSeq 500. TCRdb cleaned the public reads at Q25 with fastp, built clones with MiXCR and kept in-frame beta chains. One record per CDR3 amino acid sequence lists the most common genes and DNA. Present in this sample are 62,000 or so distinct CDR3 sequences, 8% to 13% of which were seen just once. Of the sample, 2% to 3% is held by the ten largest clones. Sample: whole blood, taken in connection with sensitization to the hapten diphenylcyclopropenone (DPC). The source of these receptors is a woman between 25 and 40 years old with alopecia areata. Some clones in this sample may be carry-over from other donors' samples.

This clonotype was found a few times. The chain is built from TRBV20-1 and TRBJ1-2; D may be TRBD1 (6 bases). Between the trimmed V and J ends, which lost 2 bases and 7 bases, there was a span of 17 bases. Germline V CDR1 and CDR2: DFQATT, SNEGSKA (reference sequence). The CDR3 sequence is 14 residues long. The CDR3 sequence: CSARPPPGAGGYTF. Here the CDR3 DNA reads TGCAGTGCTAGACCTCCCCCGGGGGCAGGTGGCTACACCTTC.

The chain joins TRBV30 to TRBJ2-1; D uncertain. Trimming shortened V by 5 bases and J by 9 bases, and 14 bases separated the two germline ends. Germline CDR1 is GTSNPN and CDR2 is SVGIG (reference sequence). The CDR3 runs 12 residues. DNA for the CDR3: TGTGCCTGGGGGCTAAGGGATCTTGAGCAGTTCTTC. The encoded protein is CAWGLRDLEQFF.

This chain joins TRBV7-2 and TRBJ2-1; possible D gene TRBD1, 6 bases. CDR1 and CDR2 (germline): SGHTA, FQGNSA. V was cut by 3 bases and J by 0 bases, with 18 bases left in between. The CDR3 sequence is 18 residues long. The CDR3 region is CASSFGWGRGSSYNEQFF. The CDR3 coding sequence is TGTGCCAGCAGCTTCGGTTGGGGCAGGGGAAGCTCCTACAATGAGCAGTTCTTC.

The chain is built from TRBV6-5 and TRBJ1-1; 7 positions match TRBD1. CDR3 length: 13 amino acids. CDR1 and CDR2 from the germline V gene are MNHEY and SVGAGI. The J segment lost 12 bases and the V segment lost 6 bases, leaving 13 bases of the junction unmatched. The CDR3 protein is CASSLSRDRSPFF. The CDR3, as DNA: TGTGCCAGCAGCCTATCCCGGGACAGATCACCTTTCTTT.

This clonotype has just a few counts. The V call is TRBV7-2, the J call TRBJ2-2; D ambiguous. CDR1 is SGHTA, CDR2 FQGNSA, per germline. The CDR3 loop spans 16 amino acids. Trimming pared 1 base from V and 0 bases from J, leaving 9 bases between. This CDR3 reads CASSLGRDANTGELFF. CDR3 DNA: TGTGCCAGCAGCTTAGGCCGAGACGCGAACACCGGGGAGCTGTTTTTT.

This clonotype occurred a few times. This rearrangement joins TRBV29-1 to TRBJ1-1; D unclear. This CDR3 has 13 amino acids. Germline-derived CDR1 and CDR2 are SQVTM and ANQGSEA. Trimming took off 1 base at V and 0 bases at J, with 6 bases between the two ends. The CDR3 DNA sequence: TGCAGCGTTGAAGGGCAAATGAACACTGAAGCTTTCTTT. This encodes CSVEGQMNTEAFF.

The V call is TRBV27, the J call TRBJ2-7, with TRBD1 matching over 10 bases. The CDR3 has 16 residues. Germline CDR1 and CDR2: MNHEY and SMNVEV (reference sequence). The J segment lost 0 bases and the V segment lost 6 bases, leaving 8 bases of the junction unmatched. CDR3: CASSPDRDRGSYEQYF. The CDR3 DNA sequence: TGTGCCAGCAGCCCGGACCGGGACAGGGGCTCCTACGAGCAGTACTTC.

The chain has TRBV5-1 and TRBJ1-6; unclear D gene. The germline V and J ends were trimmed by 0 bases and 5 bases, with 12 bases remaining between them. Germline lookup yields CDR1 SGHRS and CDR2 YFSETQ. The CDR3 is 16 amino acids. Written as DNA, the CDR3 is TGCGCCAGCAGCTTGGACCTTAATCTGAATAATTCACCCCTCCACTTT. It codes for CASSLDLNLNNSPLHF.

This clonotype turned up a few times. The chain uses TRBV10-1 and TRBJ1-6; the match to TRBD1 covers 8 bases. The CDR3 loop spans 14 amino acids. V lost 3 bases and J lost 7; bases outside the gene matches: 2. Germline-derived CDR1 and CDR2 are WNHNN and SYGVQD (reference sequence). The CDR3 DNA reads as TGCGCCAGCAGTGAAGGACAGGGAAATTCACCCCTCCACTTT. It is translated as CASSEGQGNSPLHF.

V gene TRBV21-1 combines with J gene TRBJ2-3; TRBD1, as called in the table, went unchecked against the DNA. TRBV21-1 is shown as a pseudogene. This CDR3 contains 18 residues. CDR3 sequence (DNA): TGTGCCAGCAGCAAAGATCGGAACAGGGGAACGGGGGAAGATACGCAGTATTTT. Residues: CASSKDRNRGTGEDTQYF.

This clonotype came up many times. The chain carries TRBV5-1 and TRBJ2-5; 9 bases agree with TRBD1. CDR1 is SGHRS, CDR2 YFSETQ, per germline. This CDR3 has 15 amino acids. Trimming removed 0 bases from V and 5 bases from J; junction bases left unmatched: 5. CDR3 sequence (DNA): TGCGCCAGCAGCTTGGGGACAGGGGATCGGGAGACCCAGTACTTC. Residues: CASSLGTGDRETQYF.

This chain uses TRBV7-2 with TRBJ2-7; TRBD2 matches at 12 bases. The CDR3 spans 13 residues. Germline values: CDR1 SGHTA, CDR2 FQGNSA. V trimming: 6 bases; J trimming: 5 bases; junction bases outside the gene matches: 2. The DNA for the CDR3 is TGTGCCAGCAGACTAGCGGGAGGCCACGAGCAGTACTTC. Protein product: CASRLAGGHEQYF.

This clonotype has at least ten counts. The chain has TRBV18 and TRBJ1-2; TRBD1 is a possible D gene (5 bases). CDR1 KGHSH and CDR2 LQKENI come from the germline V gene. V dropped 5 bases and J dropped 4 bases, with 14 bases sitting between them. This CDR3 has 14 amino acids. The CDR3 coding sequence is TGTGCCAGCTCATCCGGGGCGACAGCCTATGGCTACACCTTC. As protein: CASSSGATAYGYTF.

The rearrangement links TRBV6-5 to TRBJ1-2; perhaps TRBD1 as D (5 bases). This CDR3 contains 14 residues. Germline CDR1 is MNHEY and CDR2 is SVGAGI. V lost 0 bases and J lost 8, with 13 bases in between. DNA for the CDR3: TGTGCCAGCAGTTACTCTGGTGGGGCCTTGGGCTACACCTTC. Protein sequence: CASSYSGGALGYTF.

A few counts support this clonotype. This chain joins TRBV11-3 and TRBJ2-3, with TRBD1 as a possible D gene (5 bases). Trimming shortened V by 3 bases and J by 2 bases, and 18 bases separated the two germline ends. The CDR3 length is 17 residues. CDR1 and CDR2 (germline): SGHNT, YENEEA. The CDR3, as DNA: TGTGCCAGCAGCTTTGGGGCAGAAGAGATCTCCACAGATACGCAGTATTTT. It codes for CASSFGAEEISTDTQYF. The complete variable domain, with remaining parts taken from reference TRBV11-3 and TRBJ2-3, reads EAGVVQSPRYKIIEKKQPVAFWCNPISGHNTLYWYLQNLGQGPELLIRYENEEAVDDSQLPKDRFSAERLKGVDSTLKIQPAELGDSAVYLCASSFGAEEISTDTQYFGPGTRLTVL.

This clonotype was counted at least ten times. This sequence joins TRBV4-1 and TRBJ2-2; TRBD2 is a possible D gene (6 bases). CDR3 length equals 16 residues. V gave up 0 bases and J gave up 4 bases, with 12 bases separating them. Germline V gives CDR1 MGHRA, CDR2 YSYEKL. CDR3 protein: CASSQDWEAVTGELFF. CDR3 bases: TGCGCCAGCAGCCAAGATTGGGAGGCGGTCACCGGGGAGCTGTTTTTT.

The V call is TRBV29-1, the J call TRBJ2-3, with D possibly TRBD2 on 6 matching bases. The CDR3 is 14 amino acids. V was trimmed by 4 bases and J by 4 bases, leaving 15 bases between them. Germline CDR1 is SQVTM and CDR2 is ANQGSEA. In DNA form, the CDR3 reads TGCAGCGTTGCCCTAGCGTTAAGGGCAGATACGCAGTATTTT. Amino acids: CSVALALRADTQYF.

This clonotype has just a few counts. The chain joins TRBV28 to TRBJ2-7; the D is unclear. This CDR3 is built from 11 residues. The V gene lost 7 bases and the J gene lost 6 bases, with 10 bases spanning the gap. Germline loops: CDR1 MDHEN, CDR2 SYDVKM. The CDR3 DNA sequence: TGTGCCAGCAACCGCTTTCGCGAGCAGTACTTC. This codes for CASNRFREQYF.

This clonotype was counted only a few times. The chain carries TRBV6-1 and TRBJ2-3; 13 bases are shared with TRBD2. Looked up from germline, CDR1 is MNHNS and CDR2 is SASEGT. The J segment lost 0 bases and the V segment lost 5 bases, leaving 5 bases of the junction unmatched. The CDR3 length is 17 residues. CDR3 sequence: CASSKRLAGGSTDTQYF. The CDR3 DNA is TGTGCCAGCAGTAAGAGACTAGCGGGGGGTAGCACAGATACGCAGTATTTT.

This clonotype has more than one count but fewer than ten. The chain links TRBV30 to TRBJ1-4; the D gene is possibly TRBD1 (5 bases). V lost 4 bases and J 8 bases, leaving 20 bases between the germline ends. The V gene's germline CDR1 is GTSNPN and CDR2 SVGIG (reference sequence). The CDR3 is 15 amino acids. The CDR3, as DNA: TGTGCCTGGACCCTTAGTGAGTGGCAGGGCGAAAAACTGTTTTTT. This codes for CAWTLSEWQGEKLFF.

This clonotype was recorded many times. The chain couples TRBV6-6 to TRBJ1-3; D is undetermined. Germline CDR1 reads MNHNY; CDR2 reads SVGAGI (reference sequence). Trimming stripped 6 bases from V and 0 bases from J, with 15 bases between. The CDR3 has 16 residues. The CDR3 DNA reads as TGTGCCAGCAGCCCCGACTTAGCCGGCTCTGGAAACACCATATATTTT. Protein: CASSPDLAGSGNTIYF.

This chain connects TRBV11-3 to TRBJ1-1, with a tentative D call TRBD1 (6 bases). The V end lost 0 bases, the J end lost 0 bases, and 14 bases lay between the germline ends. CDR1 and CDR2 from the germline V gene are SGHNT and YENEEA. The CDR3 length is 17 residues. The CDR3 spells CASSLDRAGVMNTEAFF. CDR3 nucleotides: TGTGCCAGCAGCTTAGATCGGGCAGGGGTTATGAACACTGAAGCTTTCTTT.

This clonotype has more than one count but fewer than ten. This chain uses TRBV5-1 with TRBJ2-5; D call uncertain. Trimming took off 4 bases at V and 2 bases at J, with 18 bases between the two ends. This CDR3 spans 16 amino acids. Germline V CDR1 and CDR2: SGHRS, YFSETQ. For the CDR3, the DNA is TGCGCCAGCAGCCGGAGTGGCGGATCCATGCAAGAGACCCAGTACTTC. As protein: CASSRSGGSMQETQYF. The full variable domain, completed using reference TRBV5-1 and TRBJ2-5, is KAGVTQTPRYLIKTRGQQVTLSCSPISGHRSVSWYQQTPGQGLQFLFEYFSETQRNKGNFPGRFSGRQFSNSRSEMNVSTLELGDSALYLCASSRSGGSMQETQYFGPGTRLLVL.